Below are 6 T cell receptor beta chains sequenced from a single sample in a study of Graves' ophthalmopathy and Graves' hyperthyroidism. Amplified TCR beta CDR3 regions were obtained using RNA transcripts as template. Following a first-round RT-PCR that used HTBI primers, a second-round multiplex PCR was carried out. TCRdb ran MiXCR on the multiplex PCR reads and lists one entry per CDR3 protein. The sample lists 650,000 to 900,000 distinct CDR3 sequences, 40% occurring once. Sequences were obtained from peripheral blood. The source is an adult man with Graves' ophthalmopathy.

V is TRBV7-9 and J is TRBJ2-3; no clear D. In germline, CDR1 is SEHNR, CDR2 FQNEAQ (reference sequence). This CDR3 region has 15 residues. Trimming stripped 3 bases from V and 0 bases from J, with 10 bases between. CDR3 in amino acids: CASSLDASSTDTQYF. In nucleotides, the CDR3 is TGTGCCAGCAGCTTGGACGCGTCTAGCACAGATACGCAGTATTTT.

Concerning this clonotype: A much bigger clone sits one base away, suggesting this may be a read error. The missing conserved phenylalanine or tryptophan at the end of this CDR3 makes a read error likely. CDR3 sequence (DNA): TGTGCCAGCAGCGCTGACCGGAACACTGAAGCTTTCCTT. This sequence encodes CASSADRNTEAFL. The V and J genes are TRBV7-2 and TRBJ1-1; D not certain. Germline V gives CDR1 SGHTA, CDR2 FQGNSA. The ends were cut back, 5 bases at V and 1 base at J, with 8 bases in the middle. CDR3 size: 13 residues.

As concerns this clonotype: Without the conserved terminal phenylalanine or tryptophan, this CDR3 likely stems from a read error. The limits of the CDR3 on the DNA are not certain, so only TCRdb's listed CDR3 is given. The rearrangement links TRBV6-5 to TRBJ1-2. In germline, CDR1 is MNHEY, CDR2 SVGAGI. The CDR3 contains 10 residues when both ends are counted. The CDR3 here is CARSSGVLEL.

Details on this clonotype: A much larger clonotype is one base distant, so this may be a read error. V gene TRBV6-1 combines with J gene TRBJ1-6; a possible D gene is TRBD1 (5 bases). Germline loops: CDR1 MNHNS, CDR2 SASEGT. The CDR3 runs 14 residues. V lost 8 bases to trimming and J lost 9 bases, with 17 bases between them. CDR3 coding DNA: TGTGCCAGCGGGCAGGGAGGGGTCGGTTCACCCCTCCACTTT. It encodes CASGQGGVGSPLHF.

The rearrangement uses TRBV12-3 or TRBV12-4 and TRBJ2-7; D might be TRBD2 (6 bases). Trimming removed 8 bases at V and 5 bases at J, with 19 bases between. The CDR3 spans 14 residues. CDR3 nucleotides: TGTGCCAGCCGGCTGTCTCTGGGGGAGGACGAGCAGTACTTC. It yields the protein CASRLSLGEDEQYF.

This clonotype was picked up a small number of times. The chain joins TRBV5-1 to TRBJ1-2; D unresolved. V lost 7 bases and J 12 bases, leaving 22 bases between the germline ends. This CDR3 is built from 13 residues. The germline gives CDR1 SGHRS, CDR2 YFSETQ. The CDR3 DNA reads as TGCGCCAGCGCCTCAGAGCCGAGCAATTACCACACCTTC. Its translation is CASASEPSNYHTF.